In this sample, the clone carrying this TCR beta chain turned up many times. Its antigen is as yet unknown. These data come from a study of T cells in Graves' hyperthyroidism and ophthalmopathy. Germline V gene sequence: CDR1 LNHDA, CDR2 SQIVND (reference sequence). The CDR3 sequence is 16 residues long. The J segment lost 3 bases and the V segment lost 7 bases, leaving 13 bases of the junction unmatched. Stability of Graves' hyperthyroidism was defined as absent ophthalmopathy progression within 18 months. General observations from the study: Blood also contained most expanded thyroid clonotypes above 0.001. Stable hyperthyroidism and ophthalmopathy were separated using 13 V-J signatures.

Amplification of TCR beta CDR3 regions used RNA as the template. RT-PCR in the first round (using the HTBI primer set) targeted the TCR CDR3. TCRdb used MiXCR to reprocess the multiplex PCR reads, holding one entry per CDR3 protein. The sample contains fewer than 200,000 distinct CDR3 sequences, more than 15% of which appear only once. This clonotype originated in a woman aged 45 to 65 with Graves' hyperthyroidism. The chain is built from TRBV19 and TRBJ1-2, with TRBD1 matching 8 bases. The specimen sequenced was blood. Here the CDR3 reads CASKRGSAGGDYGYTF. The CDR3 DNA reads TGTGCCAGTAAGAGGGGAAGCGCAGGGGGCGACTATGGCTACACCTTC.